Listed below are T cell receptor beta chains from one sample, sequenced in a study of lymphopenia after photon versus proton radiotherapy. Assay: immunoSEQ multiplex PCR; the TCRdb copy retains only in-frame clones and omits some. Among 25,000 to 30,000 clones listed, around 83% were seen once. The sequencing used peripheral blood, collected from a patient treated with photon-based radiotherapy. All receptors derive from a woman aged 50 to 65 with pancreatic cancer. Both conserved end residues are part of each CDR3. The order of the fields is D gene, J gene, V gene, clone size, CDR3 DNA, CDR3 protein. The D gene is left open where the match is weak. The listing skips clone size in some rows; elsewhere it reads once, few, many or a size class.

>.|TRBJ1-1|TRBV15|.
TGTGCCACCAGCAGAGAGGTGAACACTGAAGCTTTCTTT
CATSREVNTEAFF
>.|TRBJ2-7|TRBV27|few
TGTGCCAGCAGTTCGCTTGACCGACAGGGAGGCAACGAGCAGTACTTC
CASSSLDRQGGNEQYF
>TRBD1|TRBJ2-7|TRBV4-3|.
TGCGCCAGCAGCCAAACGACAGGGGTCTCCTACGAGCAGTACTTC
CASSQTTGVSYEQYF
>.|TRBJ2-7|TRBV15|.
TGTGCCACCAGCAGAGATCCCAGCTACGAGCAGTACTTC
CATSRDPSYEQYF
>.|TRBJ1-1|TRBV30|medium-sized
TGTGCCTGGACTCCCGGTCTGAACACTGAAGCTTTCTTT
CAWTPGLNTEAFF
>.|TRBJ1-5|TRBV27|.
TGTGCCAGCAGTTCATTCCCTAGCAATCAGCCCCAGCATTTT
CASSSFPSNQPQHF
>TRBD1|TRBJ2-3|TRBV11-2|.
TGTGCCAGCAGCTTAGGAAGGGGACAGGGAGTTTTAACAGATACGCAGTATTTT
CASSLGRGQGVLTDTQYF
>TRBD1|TRBJ2-7|TRBV7-9|.
TGTGCCAGCAGGTCCACAGGGGACCCCTCTTACGAGCAGTACTTC
CASRSTGDPSYEQYF
>.|TRBJ1-6|TRBV27|.
TGTGCCAGCAAGGTCAGGGGCGATTCACCCCTCCACTTT
CASKVRGDSPLHF
>.|TRBJ1-2|TRBV5-4|.
TGTGCCAGCAGCTTGAACACAAACTATGGCTACACCTTC
CASSLNTNYGYTF
>.|TRBJ1-1|TRBV11-3|.
TGTGCCAGCAGCCCCAGTGGCCGGACTTCCACTGAAGCTTTCTTT
CASSPSGRTSTEAFF
>.|TRBJ1-2|TRBV6-5|.
TGTGCCAGCAGTCGAGCCGGGATCATTTATGGCTACACCTTC
CASSRAGIIYGYTF
>TRBD1|TRBJ1-2|TRBV5-4|.
TGTGCCAGCAGCCTTACCGGGACAGGGGGTTTCTACTATGGCTACACCTTC
CASSLTGTGGFYYGYTF
>.|TRBJ2-7|TRBV19|.
TGTGCCAGTAGTATAGATTGGACAGCCTACGAGCAGTACTTC
CASSIDWTAYEQYF
>.|TRBJ1-5|TRBV19|.
TGTGCCAGTAGTATACGGGAGTCCAATCAGCCCCAGCATTTT
CASSIRESNQPQHF
>.|TRBJ2-5|TRBV11-2|.
TGTGCCAGCAGCTTAGATGCGGCAGCCTACCAAGAAGAGACCCAGTACTTC
CASSLDAAAYQEETQYF
>.|TRBJ2-1|TRBV13|once
TGTGCCAGCAGCTTAGTCGGAGAGGCCGATGAGCAGTTCTTC
CASSLVGEADEQFF
>.|TRBJ2-1|TRBV4-1|.
TGCGCCAGCAGCCTACCCCCTAGCGCCAATGAGCAGTTCTTC
CASSLPPSANEQFF
>.|TRBJ2-3|TRBV14|.
TGTGCCAGCAGCCCCTCCATAGATACGCAGTATTTT
CASSPSIDTQYF
>.|TRBJ2-2|TRBV29-1|.
TGCAGCGTTGTGTGGGGGCGGAACACCGGGGAGCTGTTTTTT
CSVVWGRNTGELFF
>.|TRBJ2-6|TRBV11-2|.
TGTGCCAGCAGCTTCCTCGGCTCTGGGGCCAACGTCCTGACTTTC
CASSFLGSGANVLTF
>.|TRBJ1-2|TRBV30|.
TGTGCCTGGAGGGGTCTCGCGGGCTACACCTTC
CAWRGLAGYTF
>TRBD2|TRBJ2-5|TRBV7-2|.
TGTGCCAGCAGCTTGAGCCCTAGCGGGAGTAAGGAGACCCAGTACTTC
CASSLSPSGSKETQYF
>.|TRBJ2-1|TRBV11-2|.
TGTGCCAGCAGCCTCAACGACGGGGGCTACAATGAGCAGTTCTTC
CASSLNDGGYNEQFF
>.|TRBJ1-4|TRBV7-8|.
TGTGCCAGCAGCTTAGGGCCCATAAGGTGGAATGAAAAACTGTTTTTT
CASSLGPIRWNEKLFF
>TRBD1|TRBJ2-7|TRBV5-5|.
TGTGCCAGCAGCGACCCAGAAGGGACAGGGAAAGCCTACGAGCAGTACTTC
CASSDPEGTGKAYEQYF
>TRBD1|TRBJ2-1|TRBV5-5|once
TGTGCCAGCAGCCGTATACCGGGACAGGGACCTTTCGTTTCCTACAATGAGCAGTTCTTC
CASSRIPGQGPFVSYNEQFF
>.|TRBJ1-5|TRBV28|.
TGTGCCAGCAGTCCGACTGGAGAGACTGGGCCCCAGCATTTT
CASSPTGETGPQHF
>TRBD2|TRBJ2-7|TRBV30|.
TGTGCCTGGGCCCCGGGACTAGCGTCCGCCGAGCAGTACTTC
CAWAPGLASAEQYF
>.|TRBJ2-3|TRBV10-1|.
TGCGCCAGCCAGGGGAGTTCGGCAGATACGCAGTATTTT
CASQGSSADTQYF
>.|TRBJ2-3|TRBV28|.
TGTGCCAGCAGTCGACCCGCCCAGCGGTACACGAGCACAGATACGCAGTATTTT
CASSRPAQRYTSTDTQYF
>.|TRBJ2-2|TRBV28|.
TGTGCCAGCAGGACAGTTAACACCGGGGAGCTGTTTTTT
CASRTVNTGELFF
>TRBD2|TRBJ2-1|TRBV5-1|.
TGCGCCAGCAGCGAAGGGACTAGCGGTTACAATGAGCAGTTCTTC
CASSEGTSGYNEQFF
>.|TRBJ1-2|TRBV29-1|.
TGCAGCGTTGAAGATCCTTCCGGGAGAAACTATGGCTACACCTTC
CSVEDPSGRNYGYTF
>TRBD1|TRBJ2-5|TRBV28|.
TGTGCCAGCAGTCGTACAGGGGGCGGTGAGACCCAGTACTTC
CASSRTGGGETQYF
>TRBD2|TRBJ2-7|TRBV4-1|.
TGCGCCAGCAGCCAAGAACAAGGACTAGCGGGAGGGTCTCCCTACGAGCAGTACTTC
CASSQEQGLAGGSPYEQYF
>TRBD2|TRBJ2-1|TRBV29-1|.
TGCAGCGTTCTGGGGACTAGCGGGAGAGGGAGCTCCTACAATGAGCAGTTCTTC
CSVLGTSGRGSSYNEQFF
>TRBD1|TRBJ2-1|TRBV18|.
TGTGCCAGCTCCGGACAGGGACCATCTCTCAGCAACAATGAGCAGTTCTTC
CASSGQGPSLSNNEQFF
>.|TRBJ2-1|TRBV29-1|.
TGCAGCGTTCGTCAGGAAAATGAGCAGTTCTTC
CSVRQENEQFF